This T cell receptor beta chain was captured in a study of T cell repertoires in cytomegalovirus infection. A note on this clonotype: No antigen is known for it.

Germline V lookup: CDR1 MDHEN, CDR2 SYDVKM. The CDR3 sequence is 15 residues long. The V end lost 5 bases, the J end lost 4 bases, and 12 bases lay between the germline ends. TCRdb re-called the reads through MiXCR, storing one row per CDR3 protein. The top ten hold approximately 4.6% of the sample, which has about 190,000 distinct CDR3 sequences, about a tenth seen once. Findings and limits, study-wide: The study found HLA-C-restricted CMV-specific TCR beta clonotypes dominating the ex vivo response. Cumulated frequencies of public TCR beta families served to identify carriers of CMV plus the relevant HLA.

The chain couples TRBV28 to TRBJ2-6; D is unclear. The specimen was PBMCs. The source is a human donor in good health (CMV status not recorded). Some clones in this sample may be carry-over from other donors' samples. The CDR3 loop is CASSDNSAGANVLTF. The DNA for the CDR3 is TGTGCCAGCAGTGATAACAGTGCCGGGGCCAACGTCCTGACTTTC.